The next 31 T cell receptor beta chains were all read from a single sample in a study of long-term antiretroviral therapy in people with HIV. immunoSEQ v3.0 was run at survey level. The assay was immunoSEQ multiplex PCR, and TCRdb's table has in-frame clones only and misses some. This sample carries 20,000 to 30,000 clones, 80% to 90% of them seen once, and the ten largest clones take about 2.4%. The source was unsorted PBMCs, collected 3 years after starting antiretroviral therapy. All receptors come from a man in his fifties with HIV.

The chain recombines TRBV4-1 with TRBJ2-2; TRBD2 matches at 10 bases. The CDR3 has 18 residues. CDR1 and CDR2 (germline): MGHRA, YSYEKL. Germline trimming cut 4 bases from V and 7 bases from J; bases unmatched to any gene: 15. As DNA, the CDR3 is TGCGCCAGCAGCCCCCTAAGGAGCGGGAGGGCCAGTCGCGGGGAGCTGTTTTTT. This gives the protein CASSPLRSGRASRGELFF.

The chain combines TRBV9 with TRBJ1-5; a weak D match, TRBD1 (5 bases). Deletions cut 0 bases from V and 7 bases from J, with 14 bases between. Germline V gene lookup returns CDR1 SGDLS and CDR2 YYNGEE. This CDR3 is built from 15 residues. CDR3 nucleotides: TGTGCCAGCAGCGTAGAAGGGGCCCCGGGGCAGCCCCAGCATTTT. Amino acids: CASSVEGAPGQPQHF.

J is TRBJ2-7 and V is TRBV5-4, with D perhaps TRBD2 (6 bases). The CDR3 runs 14 residues. Trimming took off 4 bases at V and 0 bases at J, with 11 bases between the two ends. Germline CDR1 is SGHNT and CDR2 is YYREEE (reference sequence). CDR3 amino acids: CASSPGTDSYEQYF. The CDR3 DNA sequence: TGTGCCAGCAGCCCCGGGACTGACTCCTACGAGCAGTACTTC.

This clone is a singleton in its sample. The V gene is TRBV28, the J gene TRBJ2-7, with D perhaps matching TRBD1 (5 bases). This CDR3 is 17 amino acids long. Per germline, CDR1 MDHEN and CDR2 SYDVKM. V lost 4 bases, J lost 0 bases, and 19 bases lay in between. The CDR3 sequence: CASSSHSRGQSSYEQYF. The CDR3 DNA is TGTGCCAGCAGTTCACATTCAAGGGGCCAATCCTCCTACGAGCAGTACTTC.

The V and J genes are TRBV27 and TRBJ2-7; perhaps D is TRBD1 or TRBD2 (5 bases each). V was shortened by 4 bases and J by 2 bases, with 12 bases between the two germline ends. This CDR3 has 14 residues. Germline V gene sequence: CDR1 MNHEY, CDR2 SMNVEV (reference sequence). The CDR3 here is CASSWGPGAYEQYF. The CDR3 nucleotides are TGTGCCAGCAGTTGGGGCCCCGGGGCCTACGAGCAGTACTTC.

This chain uses TRBV27 with TRBJ2-1; 7 bases match TRBD1. Trimming took 5 bases from V and 2 from J; bases not matched to a gene: 9. Germline values: CDR1 MNHEY, CDR2 SMNVEV (reference sequence). The CDR3 has 16 residues. CDR3 nucleotide sequence: TGTGCCAGCAGTCCCTCAGACAGGGCGACCTACAATGAGCAGTTCTTC. This encodes CASSPSDRATYNEQFF.

This chain connects TRBV4-3 to TRBJ2-2; 7 bases match TRBD1. Germline V gene lookup returns CDR1 LGHNA and CDR2 YSLEER. The trim removed 3 bases at V and 2 bases at J, leaving 3 bases unmatched. This CDR3 is built from 15 residues. This CDR3 is CASSHGQVNTGELFF. In DNA form, the CDR3 reads TGCGCCAGCAGCCACGGACAGGTCAACACCGGGGAGCTGTTTTTT.

This chain uses TRBV6-5 with TRBJ2-7; D is unresolved. Germline CDR1 is MNHEY and CDR2 is SVGAGI. The CDR3 totals 13 residues. V lost 3 bases, J lost 2 bases, and 8 bases lay in between. The DNA of the CDR3 is TGTGCCAGCAGTTATCGTGGCACCTACGAGCAGTACTTC. Protein product: CASSYRGTYEQYF.

The V gene is TRBV10-3, the J gene TRBJ2-2, with 9 positions matching TRBD2. J was trimmed by 4 bases and V by 7 bases; bases with no gene match: 10. CDR1 is ENHRY, CDR2 SYGVKD, per germline. The CDR3 loop spans 16 amino acids. The DNA of the CDR3 is TGTGCCATCAAGGGTAGCGGGAGTCCGGGCACCGGGGAGCTGTTTTTT. Protein product: CAIKGSGSPGTGELFF.

The chain combines TRBV7-2 with TRBJ1-2, with 10 nucleotides matching TRBD1. This CDR3 has 16 amino acids. J was trimmed by 2 bases and V by 5 bases; bases with no gene match: 8. Germline CDR1 reads SGHTA; CDR2 reads FQGNSA. CDR3 sequence: CASSPRQGAVNYGYTF. The CDR3 coding sequence is TGTGCCAGCAGCCCTCGACAGGGGGCGGTGAACTATGGCTACACCTTC.

The V gene is TRBV6-1, the J gene TRBJ1-6; TRBD1 matches at 7 bases. CDR1 and CDR2 from the germline V gene are MNHNS and SASEGT. This CDR3 is 14 amino acids long. V was clipped by 7 bases and J by 6 bases; unmatched bases: 6. This CDR3 is CASTSTGPNSPLHF. DNA for the CDR3: TGTGCCAGCACCTCGACAGGGCCTAATTCACCCCTCCACTTT.

The chain recombines TRBV19 with TRBJ1-5, with 7 bases fitting TRBD1. The CDR3 spans 17 residues. Unmatched junction bases numbered 13, after V lost 3 bases and J lost 5 bases. Germline CDR1 reads LNHDA; CDR2 reads SQIVND (reference sequence). The CDR3, as DNA: TGTGCCAGTAGTATGAGACAAATAGACAGGGCAGATCAGCCCCAGCATTTT. It yields the protein CASSMRQIDRADQPQHF. Full variable domain (remainder filled in from reference TRBV19 and TRBJ1-5): DGGITQSPKYLFRKEGQNVTLSCEQNLNHDAMYWYRQDPGQGLRLIYYSQIVNDFQKGDIAEGYSVSREKKESFPLTVTSAQKNPTAFYLCASSMRQIDRADQPQHFGDGTRLSIL.

The chain uses TRBV18 and TRBJ1-4; no definite D call. The CDR3 consists of 15 residues. The germline V and J ends were trimmed by 2 bases and 10 bases, with 17 bases remaining between them. From germline, CDR1 is KGHSH and CDR2 LQKENI. CDR3 DNA: TGTGCCAGCTCACCAATTGGGCAGTCGCCCCGAAAACTGTTTTTT. Its translation is CASSPIGQSPRKLFF.

This clone was seen once. The rearrangement uses TRBV10-1 and TRBJ2-1; D ambiguous. Trimming removed 4 bases at V and 4 bases at J, with 8 bases between. The V gene's germline CDR1 is WNHNN and CDR2 SYGVQD (reference sequence). CDR3 length equals 13 residues. In DNA form, the CDR3 reads TGCGCCAGCAGTGTCTCGGGTTACAATGAGCAGTTCTTC. It is translated as CASSVSGYNEQFF.

The rearrangement joins TRBV9 to TRBJ1-1; 7 bases line up with TRBD1. The length of the CDR3 is 16 residues. CDR1 and CDR2 (germline): SGDLS, YYNGEE. V shed 3 bases and J 1 base; nucleotides not matched to a gene: 9. This CDR3 reads CASSERQGGTNTEAFF. The CDR3 DNA reads TGTGCCAGCAGCGAAAGACAGGGAGGGACGAACACTGAAGCTTTCTTT. Full variable domain (remainder filled in from reference TRBV9 and TRBJ1-1): DSGVTQTPKHLITATGQRVTLRCSPRSGDLSVYWYQQSLDQGLQFLIQYYNGEERAKGNILERFSAQQFPDLHSELNLSSLELGDSALYFCASSERQGGTNTEAFFGQGTRLTVV.

V gene TRBV28 combines with J gene TRBJ2-3; D unresolved. This CDR3 comprises 14 residues. Trimming pared 6 bases from V and 5 bases from J, leaving 15 bases between. Germline values: CDR1 MDHEN, CDR2 SYDVKM. The DNA for the CDR3 is TGTGCCAGCAGATATACGACGGGTCAAGATACGCAGTATTTT. Its protein is CASRYTTGQDTQYF.

The chain couples TRBV7-9 to TRBJ1-2, with D possibly being TRBD1 (5 bases). In germline, CDR1 is SEHNR, CDR2 FQNEAQ (reference sequence). This CDR3 spans 12 amino acids. The V end was cut by 7 bases, the J end by 7 bases, with 13 bases between. This chain's CDR3 is CASNPGYGGYTF. For the CDR3, the DNA is TGTGCCAGCAACCCAGGGTATGGTGGCTACACCTTC.

This chain uses TRBV30 with TRBJ1-5; 8 bases match TRBD1. The CDR3 sequence is 15 residues long. Trimming took 2 bases from V and 5 from J; bases not matched to a gene: 8. Germline lookup yields CDR1 GTSNPN and CDR2 SVGIG (reference sequence). DNA of the CDR3: TGTGCCTGGAGTCTTAACTACAGGGGGGATCAGCCCCAGCATTTT. It encodes CAWSLNYRGDQPQHF.

V usage is TRBV30 and J usage is TRBJ1-6, with D possibly TRBD1 on 6 matching bases. CDR1 and CDR2 from the germline V gene are GTSNPN and SVGIG (reference sequence). V lost 3 bases, J lost 7 bases, and 19 bases lay in between. This CDR3 region has 16 residues. CDR3 residues: CAWRAGHLIGNSPLHF. CDR3 nucleotide sequence: TGTGCCTGGAGGGCGGGACACCTTATCGGGAATTCACCCCTCCACTTT.

The chain has TRBV4-3 and TRBJ2-7; D may be TRBD1 or TRBD2 (5 bases each). CDR1 and CDR2 from the germline V gene are LGHNA and YSLEER. V was cut by 1 base and J by 0 bases, with 10 bases left in between. The CDR3 is 15 residues long. CDR3 sequence (DNA): TGCGCCAGCAGCCAAGGTAGGGACGGCTCCTACGAGCAGTACTTC. Residues: CASSQGRDGSYEQYF.

This sequence joins TRBV4-1 and TRBJ1-2, with D perhaps matching TRBD1 (5 bases). Germline V gene data show CDR1 as MGHRA and CDR2 as YSYEKL. Trimming took 0 bases from V and 3 from J, leaving 14 bases between them. The CDR3 length is 16 residues. CDR3 nucleotides: TGCGCCAGCAGCCAAGAAGACAGACGCCTAGACTATGGCTACACCTTC. This sequence encodes CASSQEDRRLDYGYTF.

The chain employs TRBV6-6 and TRBJ1-2; a possible D gene is TRBD1 (6 bases). V was trimmed by 8 bases and J by 4 bases, leaving 17 bases between them. Germline assignment: CDR1 MNHNY and CDR2 SVGAGI (reference sequence). The CDR3 loop spans 14 amino acids. In DNA form, the CDR3 reads TGTGCCAGCGGAAAGGACAGCAGCATCTATGGCTACACCTTC. It is translated as CASGKDSSIYGYTF.

This clone is a singleton in its sample. The CDR3 spells CASSEAWGRSYEQYF. The CDR3 DNA follows: TGTGCCAGCAGTGAAGCTTGGGGGAGGTCCTACGAGCAGTACTTC. J is TRBJ2-7 and V is TRBV6-1; D is perhaps TRBD2 (6 bases). Germline V lookup: CDR1 MNHNS, CDR2 SASEGT. The CDR3 loop spans 15 amino acids. The V end lost 0 bases, the J end lost 1 base, and 10 bases lay between the germline ends.

CDR3: CSAGTSGRTDTQYF. The DNA of the CDR3 is TGCAGCGCTGGGACTAGCGGGAGAACAGATACGCAGTATTTT. J is TRBJ2-3 and V is TRBV29-1, with 14 bases lining up with TRBD2. The V gene end was trimmed by 7 bases and the J gene end by 3 bases; junction bases not matched to a gene: 3. The germline V gene encodes CDR1 SQVTM and CDR2 ANQGSEA. The CDR3 loop spans 14 amino acids.

This clone was counted only a few times. The chain has TRBV11-2 and TRBJ1-4; D unclear. Germline-derived CDR1 and CDR2 are SGHAT and FQNNGV. CDR3 size: 17 residues. Trimming shortened V by 6 bases and J by 2 bases, and 19 bases separated the two germline ends. DNA for the CDR3: TGTGCCAGCAGGTTAACGGACTCAAGGGCGACTAATGAAAAACTGTTTTTT. This translates into CASRLTDSRATNEKLFF.

The chain uses TRBV11-2 and TRBJ2-4, with D maybe TRBD2 (5 bases). Germline assignment: CDR1 SGHAT and CDR2 FQNNGV. With 1 base removed from V and 0 bases from J, the gap between germline ends came to 16 bases. The CDR3 has 18 residues. The CDR3 reads CASSLAAGLRLAKNIQYF. The CDR3 coding sequence is TGTGCCAGCAGCTTAGCTGCAGGACTCAGACTAGCCAAAAACATTCAGTACTTC.

The chain is built from TRBV6-6 and TRBJ1-1; D is unresolved. V gave up 0 bases and J gave up 1 base, with 3 bases separating them. This CDR3 region has 13 residues. Germline V gene lookup returns CDR1 MNHNY and CDR2 SVGAGI (reference sequence). The CDR3 region is CASSYSENTEAFF. CDR3 bases: TGTGCCAGCAGTTACTCGGAGAACACTGAAGCTTTCTTT.

The rearrangement uses TRBV19 and TRBJ1-1, with D possibly matching TRBD1 (5 bases). From germline, CDR1 is LNHDA and CDR2 SQIVND (reference sequence). This CDR3 contains 13 residues. V was trimmed by 5 bases and J by 3 bases, leaving 10 bases between them. The CDR3 nucleotides are TGTGCCAGTAGTCACCGGGGGTACACTGAAGCTTTCTTT. Amino acids: CASSHRGYTEAFF.

This clone came up a few times. CDR3 region: CASSLVYREYYEQYF. DNA of the CDR3: TGTGCCAGCAGCTTAGTTTACCGGGAGTACTACGAGCAGTACTTC. V and J are TRBV7-8 and TRBJ2-7; D might be TRBD2 (6 bases). CDR1 is SGHVS and CDR2 is FQNEAQ in the germline V gene. This CDR3 is built from 15 residues. V shed 1 base and J shed 3 bases, with 13 bases lying between them.

This chain joins TRBV7-2 and TRBJ1-3; unclear D gene. The CDR3 runs to 14 residues. Per germline, CDR1 SGHTA and CDR2 FQGNSA. V dropped 5 bases and J dropped 3 bases, with 11 bases sitting between them. CDR3 protein: CASSGTWGGNTIYF. In DNA form, the CDR3 reads TGTGCCAGCAGCGGTACTTGGGGTGGAAACACCATATATTTT.

J is TRBJ1-3 and V is TRBV5-1; D is unclear. Germline CDR1 reads SGHRS; CDR2 reads YFSETQ. The germline V and J ends were trimmed by 2 bases and 4 bases, with 7 bases remaining between them. The CDR3 totals 13 residues. The CDR3 DNA follows: TGCGCCAGCAGCTTAGAAGGGGGAAACACCATATATTTT. Translating it yields CASSLEGGNTIYF.